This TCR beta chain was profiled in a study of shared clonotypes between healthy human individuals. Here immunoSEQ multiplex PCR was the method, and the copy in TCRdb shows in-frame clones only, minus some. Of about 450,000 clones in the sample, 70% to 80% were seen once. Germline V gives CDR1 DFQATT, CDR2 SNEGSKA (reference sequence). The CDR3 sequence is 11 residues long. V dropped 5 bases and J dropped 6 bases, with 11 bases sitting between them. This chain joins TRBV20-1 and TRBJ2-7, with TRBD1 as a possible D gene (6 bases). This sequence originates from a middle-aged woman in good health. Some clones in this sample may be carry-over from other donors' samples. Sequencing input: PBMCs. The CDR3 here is CSAYGGSEQYF. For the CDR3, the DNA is TGCAGTGCTTATGGGGGCAGCGAGCAGTACTTC.